Listed below are T cell receptor beta chains from one sample, sequenced in a study of T-cell memory formation after mild COVID-19. TCRdb fed the 5' RACE reads into MiXCR, producing one record per CDR3 protein. The table lists about 38,000 distinct CDR3 sequences, about an eighth of them singletons. Source material: PBMCs or a T cell subset sorted from them (not recorded which). Every receptor here comes from a man between 18 and 35 years old who had mild COVID-19 (a few samples of this study predate the infection). Cell type and time point are not known. Both conserved end residues are part of each CDR3.

>TRBV29-1|TRBJ2-5|13
CSVNAGGRETQYF
>TRBV9|TRBJ2-1|17
CASSVVGGPSSYNEQFF
>TRBV6-2/TRBV6-3|TRBJ2-3|11
CASSRPDTQYF
>TRBV7-2|TRBJ2-5|16
CASSLSSGRLAETQYF
>TRBV13|TRBJ2-6|17
CASSPRWDTSGANVLTF
>TRBV20-1|TRBJ2-1|13
CSARSTGGDEQFF
>TRBV15|TRBJ2-7|13
CATSRDPNYEQYF
>TRBV7-6|TRBJ1-2|15
CASSLNVGSPYGYTF
>TRBV3-1|TRBJ2-3|16
CASSPPPTRGTDTQYF
>TRBV5-4|TRBJ2-2|17
CASSRASGGGGDGELFF
>TRBV25-1|TRBJ2-1|14
CASSDQGGGDEQFF
>TRBV12-3/TRBV12-4|TRBJ2-1|13
CASSTDRFNEQFF
>TRBV20-1|TRBJ2-5|15
CSARGDPGGQETQYF
>TRBV29-1|TRBJ1-2|12
CSVVDPYYGYTF
>TRBV6-6|TRBJ1-3|13
CASSPRSGNTIYF
>TRBV20-1|TRBJ1-6|14
CSARVGNPLGPLHF